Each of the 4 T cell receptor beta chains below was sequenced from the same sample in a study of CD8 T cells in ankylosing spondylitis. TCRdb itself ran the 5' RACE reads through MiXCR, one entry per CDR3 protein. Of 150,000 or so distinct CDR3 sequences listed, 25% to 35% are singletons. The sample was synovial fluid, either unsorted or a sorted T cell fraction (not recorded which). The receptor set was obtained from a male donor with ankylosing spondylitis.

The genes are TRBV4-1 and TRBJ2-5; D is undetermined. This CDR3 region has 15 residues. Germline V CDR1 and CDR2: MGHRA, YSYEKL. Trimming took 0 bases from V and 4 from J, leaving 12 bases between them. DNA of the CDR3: TGCGCCAGCAGCCAAGATCTGGGCAGCTCAGAGACCCAGTACTTC. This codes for CASSQDLGSSETQYF.

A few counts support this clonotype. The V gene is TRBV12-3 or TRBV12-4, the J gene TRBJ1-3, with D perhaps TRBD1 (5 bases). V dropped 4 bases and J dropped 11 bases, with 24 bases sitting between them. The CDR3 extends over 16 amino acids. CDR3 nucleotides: TGTGCCAGCAGTTCCTCTCGGGGTCAGAGGGGTAACGCCATATATTTT. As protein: CASSSSRGQRGNAIYF.

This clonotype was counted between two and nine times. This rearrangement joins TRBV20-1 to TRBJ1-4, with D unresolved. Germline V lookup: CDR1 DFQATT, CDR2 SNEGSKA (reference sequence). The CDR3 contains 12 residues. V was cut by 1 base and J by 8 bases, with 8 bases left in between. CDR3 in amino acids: CSARARQEKLFF. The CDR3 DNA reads TGCAGTGCTAGAGCCCGTCAGGAAAAACTGTTTTTT.

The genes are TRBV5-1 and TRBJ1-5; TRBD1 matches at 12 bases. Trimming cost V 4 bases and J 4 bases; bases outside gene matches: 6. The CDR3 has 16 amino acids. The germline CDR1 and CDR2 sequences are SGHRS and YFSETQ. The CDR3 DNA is TGCGCCAGCAGCCCGGGGGGACAGGGGGCGAATCAGCCCCAGCATTTT. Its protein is CASSPGGQGANQPQHF.